This passage covers 10 T cell receptor beta chains from one sample sequenced in a study of T cell repertoires in cytomegalovirus infection. In TCRdb, the reads were re-called with MiXCR into one record per CDR3 protein. The table shows over 85,000 distinct CDR3 sequences, with approximately 15% occurring only once. The sequenced sample consisted of PBMCs. The receptors were gathered from a human donor in good health (CMV status not recorded). Some clones in this sample may be carry-over from other donors' samples.

This clonotype was seen a handful of times. This rearrangement joins TRBV10-3 to TRBJ2-1, with D maybe TRBD2 (5 bases). Trimming took 4 bases from V and 5 from J, leaving 18 bases between them. The CDR3 spans 16 residues. The germline V gene has CDR1 ENHRY and CDR2 SYGVKD. CDR3 sequence (DNA): TGTGCCATCAGTGCCGGTTTTGGACTTTCTAACAATGAGCAGTTCTTC. Translation gives CAISAGFGLSNNEQFF.

This clonotype was observed at least ten times. The chain uses TRBV7-8 and TRBJ2-5; 11 bases are shared with TRBD1. The CDR3 covers 17 residues. The trim removed 5 bases at V and 0 bases at J, leaving 8 bases unmatched. Germline CDR1 reads SGHVS; CDR2 reads FQNEAQ. The DNA for the CDR3 is TGTGCCAGCAGCCTGGAACCGGGACAGGGGGACCAAGAGACCCAGTACTTC. This translates into CASSLEPGQGDQETQYF.

The chain joins TRBV28 to TRBJ2-7; 8 nucleotides align to TRBD2. Losses at the gene ends were 6 bases for V and 0 bases for J; bases not matched to a gene: 7. Germline lookup yields CDR1 MDHEN and CDR2 SYDVKM. The CDR3 spans 15 residues. In DNA, the CDR3 is TGTGCCAGCAGCTCCCCGGCGGGGGGCTCCTACGAGCAGTACTTC. Encoded protein: CASSSPAGGSYEQYF.

A remark on this clonotype: One end of the junction is discordant with germline, which a read error may explain. The CDR3 DNA follows: TGTGCCAGTATTGGACAGGAGACCTTGACGGCTGGCCACACCTTC. Its translation: CASIGQETLTAGHTF. V and J are TRBV19 and TRBJ1-2, with 7 bases identical to TRBD1. Germline V gene data show CDR1 as LNHDA and CDR2 as SQIVND (reference sequence). The CDR3 sequence is 15 residues long.

This clonotype turned up a few times. The chain is built from TRBV29-1 and TRBJ2-7, with D perhaps being TRBD1 or TRBD2 (5 bases each). Germline lookup yields CDR1 SQVTM and CDR2 ANQGSEA. V lost 7 bases, J lost 5 bases, and 24 bases lay in between. There are 15 residues in the CDR3. In DNA, the CDR3 is TGCAGCGCCAGGGACCCCTACGCAAATCGGAACGAGCAGTACTTC. Translation gives CSARDPYANRNEQYF.

DNA of the CDR3: TGTGCCAGCAGCTACGACAGTCCGAATTCACCCCTCCACTTT. Its protein product is CASSYDSPNSPLHF. J is TRBJ1-6 and V is TRBV2; the D gene is possibly TRBD1 (5 bases). Germline CDR1 reads SNHLY; CDR2 reads FYNNEI. The CDR3 covers 14 residues. Trimming pared 6 bases from V and 7 bases from J, leaving 13 bases between.

Regarding this clonotype: A much larger clone lies a single base off, so this may be a read error. The conserved phenylalanine or tryptophan normally closing the CDR3 is absent here, so this likely arose from a read error. The chain couples TRBV5-8 to TRBJ1-2; no definite D call. Germline values: CDR1 SGHTS, CDR2 YDEGEE. CDR3 length: 13 amino acids. Trimming took off 1 base at V and 1 base at J, with 5 bases between the two ends. Here the CDR3 reads CASSLRVNYGYTL. In nucleotides, the CDR3 is TGTGCCAGCAGCTTGAGAGTTAACTATGGCTACACCTTA.

As regards this clonotype: Given a much more abundant clone one base away, this may be a read error. The chain links TRBV7-9 to TRBJ2-2, with 7 bases matching TRBD1. The CDR3 has 18 residues. V gave up 3 bases and J gave up 3 bases; unmatched junction bases: 13. Germline V gives CDR1 SEHNR, CDR2 FQNEAQ (reference sequence). CDR3: CASSFAGVRDSYTGELFF. CDR3 bases: TGTGCCAGCAGCTTCGCCGGGGTCCGGGACAGCTACACCGGGGAGCTGTTTTTT. Full variable domain (remainder filled in from reference TRBV7-9 and TRBJ2-2): DTGVSQNPRHKITKRGQNVTFRCDPISEHNRLYWYRQTLGQGPEFLTYFQNEAQLEKSRLLSDRFSAERPKGSFSTLEIQRTEQGDSAMYLCASSFAGVRDSYTGELFFGEGSRLTVL.

This clonotype was seen at least ten times. The genes are TRBV12-5 and TRBJ1-4; TRBD1 is a possible D gene (5 bases). The CDR3 is made up of 19 amino acids. Deletions cut 5 bases from V and 3 bases from J, with 25 bases between. Germline lookup yields CDR1 LGHNT and CDR2 FRNRAP. The CDR3 region is CASGPPGRERIRANEKLFF. CDR3 nucleotide sequence: TGTGCTAGTGGTCCCCCCGGCAGGGAAAGGATTCGGGCTAATGAAAAACTGTTTTTT.

This clonotype appeared a single time. Since a much larger clone is just one base distant, this may be a read error. The chain links TRBV7-9 to TRBJ2-3; 8 bases map to TRBD2. The CDR3 loop spans 21 amino acids. Germline CDR1 and CDR2: SEHNR and FQNEAQ (reference sequence). With V trimmed by 0 bases and J by 2 bases, 19 bases remained unmatched. The CDR3: CASSLAVGAFQAGAHTDTQYF. The CDR3 DNA reads TGTGCCAGCAGCTTAGCCGTTGGGGCTTTTCAAGCGGGGGCCCACACAGATACGCAGTATTTT.